The 23 T cell receptor beta chains reported below all come from one sample, sequenced in a study of radiation and T cells in renal cell carcinoma. Here immunoSEQ multiplex PCR was the method, and the copy in TCRdb shows in-frame clones only, minus some. The sample records approximately 150,000 clones, around 88% being singletons. The time point is: blood 4 weeks post-SBRT, at nephrectomy. The sample's treatment: 15 Gy SBRT to primary tumor, nephrectomy 4 weeks later. Specimen: blood, collected from a patient whose treatment included radiotherapy and nephrectomy. The receptors originated from a woman aged 50 to 60 with renal cell carcinoma.

The gene calls are TRBV10-3 and TRBJ2-7; D is uncertain. Germline-derived CDR1 and CDR2 are ENHRY and SYGVKD. The CDR3 runs 14 residues. Trimming removed 2 bases from V and 4 bases from J, with 12 bases in between. This CDR3 is CAISEGSARYEQYF. In nucleotides, the CDR3 is TGTGCCATCAGTGAGGGTAGTGCTCGATACGAGCAGTACTTC.

The chain joins TRBV30 to TRBJ1-1; 8 bases are shared with TRBD1. The junction had 9 bases not matched to a gene; V was cut back by 2 bases and J by 10 bases. The CDR3 spans 13 residues. CDR1 is GTSNPN and CDR2 is SVGIG in the germline V gene (reference sequence). CDR3 nucleotide sequence: TGTGCCTGGAGTAATCCAGGGGGCATCAGAGCTTTCTTT. It is translated as CAWSNPGGIRAFF.

The V gene is TRBV7-2, the J gene TRBJ1-3; 9 bases agree with TRBD1. Germline loops: CDR1 SGHTA, CDR2 FQGNSA. The junction had 7 bases not matched to a gene; V was cut back by 2 bases and J by 5 bases. The CDR3 contains 16 residues. CDR3 sequence reads: CASSLRMGQGRNTIYF. The CDR3 nucleotides read TGTGCCAGCAGCTTAAGAATGGGACAGGGAAGAAACACCATATATTTT.

The chain combines TRBV19 with TRBJ2-1; 10 bases are a match to TRBD2. The CDR3 extends over 16 amino acids. The ends lost 7 bases at V and 0 bases at J; junction bases unmatched: 6. In germline, CDR1 is LNHDA, CDR2 SQIVND (reference sequence). DNA of the CDR3: TGTGCCAGTAAACCACTAGCGGGGAACTCCTACAATGAGCAGTTCTTC. It yields the protein CASKPLAGNSYNEQFF.

The V and J genes are TRBV5-1 and TRBJ2-2; TRBD1 matches 10 bases. Looked up from germline, CDR1 is SGHRS and CDR2 is YFSETQ. The CDR3 is 16 residues long. The junction had 1 base not matched to a gene; V was cut back by 2 bases and J by 0 bases. CDR3 sequence (DNA): TGCGCCAGCAGCTTCGGGACAGGGGCGAACACCGGGGAGCTGTTTTTT. This codes for CASSFGTGANTGELFF.

The chain uses TRBV18 and TRBJ1-3, with no clear D. Germline CDR1 is KGHSH and CDR2 is LQKENI. V lost 2 bases, J lost 1 base, and 6 bases lay in between. The CDR3 runs to 14 residues. CDR3 sequence reads: CASSPSRSGNTIYF. CDR3 nucleotides: TGTGCCAGCTCACCATCCAGGTCTGGAAACACCATATATTTT.

The V and J genes are TRBV2 and TRBJ2-3; 9 bases are a match to TRBD2. The CDR3 runs 14 residues. V was pared by 4 bases and J by 3 bases, with 2 bases of the junction left unmatched. Germline CDR1 SNHLY, CDR2 FYNNEI. The CDR3 DNA is TGTGCCAGCAGTGGGCTAGCGGGAACAGATACGCAGTATTTT. As protein: CASSGLAGTDTQYF.

The V call is TRBV5-1, the J call TRBJ2-2; 8 bases are a match to TRBD2. Germline CDR1 reads SGHRS; CDR2 reads YFSETQ. With 0 bases clipped from V and 8 bases from J, the junction kept 6 bases outside the gene matches. This CDR3 has 15 residues. The CDR3 sequence is CASSLEVAGSGELFF. CDR3 DNA sequence: TGCGCCAGCAGCTTGGAGGTAGCGGGATCGGGGGAGCTGTTTTTT.

V gene TRBV11-2 combines with J gene TRBJ1-2; D not certain. This CDR3 has 15 residues. Trimming pared 0 bases from V and 1 base from J, leaving 9 bases between. Germline V CDR1 and CDR2: SGHAT, FQNNGV. The CDR3: CASSLDRADNYGYTF. The CDR3 coding sequence is TGTGCCAGCAGCTTAGATAGGGCAGATAACTATGGCTACACCTTC.

The chain joins TRBV7-8 to TRBJ2-5, with 14 positions matching TRBD2. CDR1 and CDR2 from the germline V gene are SGHVS and FQNEAQ. V shed 1 base, J shed 4 bases, and the junction held 5 bases outside the gene matches. The CDR3 has 17 residues. CDR3 nucleotide sequence: TGTGCCAGCAGCTTAGTAGGCGGACTAGCGGGAGGAGAGACCCAGTACTTC. It codes for CASSLVGGLAGGETQYF.

CDR3 DNA sequence: TGCAGCGCCACAGACCGGGCCTCCACGCTCGAGCAGTACTTC. Translated, it gives CSATDRASTLEQYF. The J gene is TRBJ2-7, the V gene TRBV29-1; D is undetermined. The CDR3 is 14 residues long. V lost 7 bases, J lost 6 bases, and 22 bases lay in between. In germline, CDR1 is SQVTM, CDR2 ANQGSEA.

This sequence joins TRBV19 and TRBJ1-1; D unclear. Trimming shortened V by 0 bases and J by 5 bases, and 7 bases separated the two germline ends. There are 13 residues in the CDR3. Per germline, CDR1 LNHDA and CDR2 SQIVND (reference sequence). DNA for the CDR3: TGTGCCAGTAGTATAGATCTGGGAACTGAAGCTTTCTTT. This encodes CASSIDLGTEAFF.

The gene calls are TRBV6-6 and TRBJ1-2; D is possibly TRBD1 (5 bases). The CDR3 runs 15 residues. The V and J ends lost 7 bases and 0 bases respectively, with 15 bases between them. Per germline, CDR1 MNHNY and CDR2 SVGAGI (reference sequence). Written as DNA, the CDR3 is TGTGCCAGCAAGCCTACCGGGGCGGCTAACTATGGCTACACCTTC. Translation gives CASKPTGAANYGYTF.

This clone has just one count. The CDR3 spells CASSVGTLNTEAFF. The CDR3 DNA sequence: TGTGCCAGCAGCGTTGGTACCCTAAACACTGAAGCTTTCTTT. This rearrangement joins TRBV9 to TRBJ1-1; D not resolved. Between the trimmed V and J ends, which lost 2 bases and 2 bases, there was a span of 10 bases. The CDR3 is 14 residues long. Germline-derived CDR1 and CDR2 are SGDLS and YYNGEE.

This rearrangement joins TRBV4-3 to TRBJ2-3; tentatively, D is TRBD2 (6 bases). The CDR3 is 15 amino acids. Trimming removed 0 bases at V and 5 bases at J, with 12 bases between. The germline V gene has CDR1 LGHNA and CDR2 YSLEER. CDR3 in DNA: TGCGCCAGCAGCCAAGAGGGAGGCCTCAGAGATACGCAGTATTTT. It is translated as CASSQEGGLRDTQYF.

This clone has only a few counts. V is TRBV4-3 and J is TRBJ2-1, with 13 bases matching TRBD2. There are 15 residues in the CDR3. The V and J ends lost 5 bases and 10 bases, in that order; junction bases with no gene match: 8. The germline CDR1 and CDR2 sequences are LGHNA and YSLEER. The CDR3, as DNA: TGCGCCAGCAGCTGGACTAGCGGGAGATCTCACGAGCAGTTCTTC. This codes for CASSWTSGRSHEQFF.

This sequence joins TRBV18 and TRBJ2-4; maybe TRBD1 (6 bases). Germline values: CDR1 KGHSH, CDR2 LQKENI. Trimming shortened V by 6 bases and J by 3 bases, and 12 bases separated the two germline ends. This CDR3 is built from 14 residues. The CDR3 reads CASSRGGGKNIQYF. DNA of the CDR3: TGTGCCAGCTCTAGAGGGGGTGGCAAAAACATTCAGTACTTC.

This clone occurred once. The chain has TRBV5-1 and TRBJ2-3, with TRBD2 as a possible D gene (6 bases). Germline lookup yields CDR1 SGHRS and CDR2 YFSETQ. Trimming pared 5 bases from V and 0 bases from J, leaving 16 bases between. CDR3 length: 16 residues. As DNA, the CDR3 is TGCGCCAGCAGAACATACGCGGGGCCAAGCACAGATACGCAGTATTTT. This gives the protein CASRTYAGPSTDTQYF.

V usage is TRBV7-8 and J usage is TRBJ2-1, with 12 bases that match TRBD2. This CDR3 is 18 amino acids long. Germline V gene data show CDR1 as SGHVS and CDR2 as FQNEAQ. J lost 0 bases, V lost 2 bases, and 5 bases had no gene match. The CDR3 loop is CASSLRTSGASSYNEQFF. Written as DNA, the CDR3 is TGTGCCAGCAGCTTAAGGACTAGCGGGGCTAGCTCCTACAATGAGCAGTTCTTC. The full variable domain, its missing parts supplied by reference TRBV7-8 and TRBJ2-1, is GAGVSQSPRYKVAKRGQDVALRCDPISGHVSLFWYQQALGQGPEFLTYFQNEAQLDKSGLPSDRFFAERPEGSVSTLKIQRTQQEDSAVYLCASSLRTSGASSYNEQFFGPGTRLTVL.

This clone occurred once. The chain carries TRBV14 and TRBJ2-7; TRBD1 matches 8 bases. The CDR3 has 16 residues. With 1 base clipped from V and 10 bases from J, the junction kept 15 bases outside the gene matches. Germline V CDR1 and CDR2: SGHDN, FVKESK. As DNA, the CDR3 is TGTGCCAGCAGCCAAGTTCACGGACAGGGTAGCCAATATCAGTACTTC. This codes for CASSQVHGQGSQYQYF.

The chain is built from TRBV29-1 and TRBJ2-7; 10 bases align to TRBD2. The CDR3 sequence is 15 residues long. V lost 5 bases, J lost 1 base, and 8 bases stayed unmatched. The germline V gene has CDR1 SQVTM and CDR2 ANQGSEA. CDR3 in amino acids: CSVTQGLALSYEQYF. The CDR3 bases are TGCAGCGTTACCCAGGGACTAGCGCTATCCTACGAGCAGTACTTC.

The V and J genes are TRBV27 and TRBJ1-5; tentative D call: TRBD1 (5 bases). There are 14 residues in the CDR3. The V end was cut by 6 bases, the J end by 0 bases, with 9 bases between. Germline V gene lookup returns CDR1 MNHEY and CDR2 SMNVEV (reference sequence). The CDR3 protein is CASRKGVSNQPQHF. For the CDR3, the DNA is TGTGCCAGCAGGAAAGGGGTTAGCAATCAGCCCCAGCATTTT.

The chain employs TRBV28 and TRBJ1-4; D is perhaps TRBD1 (6 bases). The CDR3 runs to 15 residues. Germline V gives CDR1 MDHEN, CDR2 SYDVKM. The V and J ends lost 5 bases and 0 bases respectively, with 10 bases between them. CDR3 sequence reads: CASSGQIATNEKLFF. CDR3 in DNA: TGTGCCAGCAGTGGACAGATTGCAACTAATGAAAAACTGTTTTTT.